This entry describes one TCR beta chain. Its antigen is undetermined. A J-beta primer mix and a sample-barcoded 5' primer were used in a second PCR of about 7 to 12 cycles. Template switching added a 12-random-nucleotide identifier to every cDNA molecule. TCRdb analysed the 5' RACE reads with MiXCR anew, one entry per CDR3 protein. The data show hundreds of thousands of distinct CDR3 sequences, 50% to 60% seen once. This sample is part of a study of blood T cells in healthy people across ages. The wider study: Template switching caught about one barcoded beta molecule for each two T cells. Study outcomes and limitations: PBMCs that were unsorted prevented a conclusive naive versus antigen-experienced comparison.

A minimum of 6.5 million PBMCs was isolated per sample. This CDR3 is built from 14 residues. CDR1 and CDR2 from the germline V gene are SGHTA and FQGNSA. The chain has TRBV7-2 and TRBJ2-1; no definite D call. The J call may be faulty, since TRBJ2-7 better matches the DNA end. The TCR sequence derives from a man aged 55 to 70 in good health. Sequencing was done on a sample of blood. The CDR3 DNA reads TGTGCCAGCAGCCCACCTGCGGCGTACAAGGAGCAGTACTTC. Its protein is CASSPPAAYKEQYF.